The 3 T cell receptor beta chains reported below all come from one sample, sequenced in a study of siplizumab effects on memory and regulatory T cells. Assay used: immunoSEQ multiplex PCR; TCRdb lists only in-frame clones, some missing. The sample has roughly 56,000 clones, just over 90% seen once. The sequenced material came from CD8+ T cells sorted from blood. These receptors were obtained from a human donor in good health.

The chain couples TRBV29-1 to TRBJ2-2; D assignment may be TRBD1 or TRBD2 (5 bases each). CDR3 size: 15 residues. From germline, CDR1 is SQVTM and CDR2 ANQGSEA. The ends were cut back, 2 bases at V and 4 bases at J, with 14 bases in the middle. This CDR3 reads CSVEIYGARTGELFF. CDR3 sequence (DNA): TGCAGCGTTGAAATCTACGGGGCGCGCACCGGGGAGCTGTTTTTT.

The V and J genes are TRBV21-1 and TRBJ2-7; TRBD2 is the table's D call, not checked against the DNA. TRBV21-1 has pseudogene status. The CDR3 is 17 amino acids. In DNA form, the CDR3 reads TGTGCCAGCAGCAAACGCGTCGGGAGGGCCCCCCCCTACGAGCAGTACTTC. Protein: CASSKRVGRAPPYEQYF.

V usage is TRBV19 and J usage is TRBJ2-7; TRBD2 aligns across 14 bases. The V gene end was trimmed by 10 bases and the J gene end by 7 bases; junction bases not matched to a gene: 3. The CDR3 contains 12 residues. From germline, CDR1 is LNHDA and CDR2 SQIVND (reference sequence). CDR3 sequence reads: CATGLAGVEQYF. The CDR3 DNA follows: TGTGCCACGGGACTAGCGGGAGTTGAGCAGTACTTC.